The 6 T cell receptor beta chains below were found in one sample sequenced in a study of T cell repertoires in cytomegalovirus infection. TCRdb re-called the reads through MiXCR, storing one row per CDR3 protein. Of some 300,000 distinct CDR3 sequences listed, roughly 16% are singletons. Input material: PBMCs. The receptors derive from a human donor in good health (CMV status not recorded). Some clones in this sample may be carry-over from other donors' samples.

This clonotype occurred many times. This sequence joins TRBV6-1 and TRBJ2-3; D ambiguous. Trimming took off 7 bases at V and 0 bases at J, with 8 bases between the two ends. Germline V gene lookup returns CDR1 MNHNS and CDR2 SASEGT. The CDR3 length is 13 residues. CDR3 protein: CASIQPSTDTQYF. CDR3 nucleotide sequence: TGTGCCAGCATTCAGCCTAGCACAGATACGCAGTATTTT.

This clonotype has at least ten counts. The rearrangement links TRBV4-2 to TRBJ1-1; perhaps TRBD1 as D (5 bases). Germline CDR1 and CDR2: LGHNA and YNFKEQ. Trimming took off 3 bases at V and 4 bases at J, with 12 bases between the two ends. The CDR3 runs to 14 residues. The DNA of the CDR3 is TGTGCCAGCAGCCACCCGCAGGGCCCCACTGAAGCTTTCTTT. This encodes CASSHPQGPTEAFF.

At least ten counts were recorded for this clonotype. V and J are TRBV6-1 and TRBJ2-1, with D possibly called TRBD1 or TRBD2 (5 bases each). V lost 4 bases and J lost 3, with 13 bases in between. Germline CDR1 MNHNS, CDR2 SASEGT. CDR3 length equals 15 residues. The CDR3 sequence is CASSVPGTVYNEQFF. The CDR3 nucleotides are TGTGCCAGCAGTGTCCCTGGGACGGTCTACAATGAGCAGTTCTTC.

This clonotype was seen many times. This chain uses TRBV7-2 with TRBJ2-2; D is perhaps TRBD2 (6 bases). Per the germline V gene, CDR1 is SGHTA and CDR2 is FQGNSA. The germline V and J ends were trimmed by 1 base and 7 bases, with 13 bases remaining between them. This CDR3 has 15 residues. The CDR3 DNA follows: TGTGCCAGCAGCTTAGATACTAGCAATTACGGGGAGCTGTTTTTT. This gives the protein CASSLDTSNYGELFF.

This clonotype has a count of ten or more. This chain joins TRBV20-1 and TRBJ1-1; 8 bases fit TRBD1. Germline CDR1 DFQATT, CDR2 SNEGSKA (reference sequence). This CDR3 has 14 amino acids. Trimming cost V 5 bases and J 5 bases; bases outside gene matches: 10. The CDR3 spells CSAPDRVRKTEAFF. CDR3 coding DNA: TGCAGTGCTCCGGACAGGGTTCGAAAAACTGAAGCTTTCTTT.

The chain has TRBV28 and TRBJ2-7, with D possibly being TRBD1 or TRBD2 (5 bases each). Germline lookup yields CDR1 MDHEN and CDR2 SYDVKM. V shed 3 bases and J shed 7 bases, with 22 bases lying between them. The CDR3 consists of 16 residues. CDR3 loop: CASSFPGPDLIGEQYF. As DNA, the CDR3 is TGTGCCAGCAGTTTTCCGGGGCCCGACCTAATAGGGGAGCAGTACTTC.